The T cell receptor beta chain described here comes from a study of graft-versus-host responses after intestinal transplantation. Study background: All of the recipients had induction that used anti-thymocyte globulin, then tacrolimus and steroids for about 3 years.

Generated by immunoSEQ multiplex PCR, the TCRdb table keeps only in-frame clones and is missing some. The sample has some 39,000 clones; over 90% are singletons. General study results and limits: In patients with graft-donor T cell macrochimerism, allograft graft-versus-host to host-versus-graft clonal ratios were high.

As concerns this clone: Its target is unknown.

Germline CDR1 PRHDT, CDR2 FYEKMQ (reference sequence). This CDR3 has 13 amino acids. V was pared by 5 bases and J by 10 bases, with 14 bases between. This specimen was unstimulated CD8+ T cells sorted from spleen or lymph node cells, taken before transplant. The genes are TRBV13 and TRBJ1-4, with TRBD1 as a possible D gene (6 bases). The source is a human donor who was the organ donor for an intestinal transplant. The CDR3 coding sequence is TGTGCCAGCAGCCAGCGGGACATGGGAAAACTGTTTTTT. It yields the protein CASSQRDMGKLFF.